This entry features one TCR beta chain sequence. Its antigen is currently unknown. The TCR beta cDNA came from 5'RACE template switching with UMIs. For each CDR3 protein, TCRdb gives one entry from its re-call of the 5' RACE reads, without DNA. In all, the sample yields 500,000 or so distinct CDR3 sequences. The germline V gene encodes CDR1 SGHRS and CDR2 YFSETQ. The CDR3 contains 14 residues. These data belong to a study of T cells expressing NK-cell markers. Study results and caveats: More than five of the donors carried dominant NKG2C+ clonotypes that took up about 1.0-7.0% of their CD8+ T cells.

The sequence derives from a man younger than 30 in good health. Source material: blood T cells: a sorted CD56 or NKG2C T cell subset, CD4+ or CD8+ T cells, or bulk PBMC T cells (not recorded which). This sequence joins TRBV5-1 and TRBJ1-1. The CDR3 region is CASSLGEQSTEAFF.